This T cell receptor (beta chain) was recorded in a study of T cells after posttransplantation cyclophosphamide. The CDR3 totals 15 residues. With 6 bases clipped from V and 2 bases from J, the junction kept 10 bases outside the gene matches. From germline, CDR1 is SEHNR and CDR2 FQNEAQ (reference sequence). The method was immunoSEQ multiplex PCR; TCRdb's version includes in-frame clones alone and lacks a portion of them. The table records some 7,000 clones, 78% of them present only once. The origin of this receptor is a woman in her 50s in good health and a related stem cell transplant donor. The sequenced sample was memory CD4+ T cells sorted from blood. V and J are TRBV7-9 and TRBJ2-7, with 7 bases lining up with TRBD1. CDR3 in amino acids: CASRSTGVPTYEQYF. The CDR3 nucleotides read TGTGCCAGCAGGTCTACAGGGGTCCCTACCTACGAGCAGTACTTC.